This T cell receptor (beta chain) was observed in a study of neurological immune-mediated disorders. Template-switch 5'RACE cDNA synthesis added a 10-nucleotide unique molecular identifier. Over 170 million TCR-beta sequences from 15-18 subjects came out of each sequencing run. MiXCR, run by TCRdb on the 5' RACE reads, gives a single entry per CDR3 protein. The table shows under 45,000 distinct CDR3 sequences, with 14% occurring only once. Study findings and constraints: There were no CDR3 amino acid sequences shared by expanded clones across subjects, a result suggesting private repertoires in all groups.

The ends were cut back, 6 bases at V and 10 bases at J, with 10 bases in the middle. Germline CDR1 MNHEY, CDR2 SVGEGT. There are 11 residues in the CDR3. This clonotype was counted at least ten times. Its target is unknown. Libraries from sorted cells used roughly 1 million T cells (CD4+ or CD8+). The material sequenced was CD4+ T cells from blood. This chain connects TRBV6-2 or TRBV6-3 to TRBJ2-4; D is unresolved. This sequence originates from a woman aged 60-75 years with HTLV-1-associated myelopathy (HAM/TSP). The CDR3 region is CASSEGYIQYF. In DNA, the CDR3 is TGTGCCAGCAGCGAAGGATATATTCAGTACTTC.